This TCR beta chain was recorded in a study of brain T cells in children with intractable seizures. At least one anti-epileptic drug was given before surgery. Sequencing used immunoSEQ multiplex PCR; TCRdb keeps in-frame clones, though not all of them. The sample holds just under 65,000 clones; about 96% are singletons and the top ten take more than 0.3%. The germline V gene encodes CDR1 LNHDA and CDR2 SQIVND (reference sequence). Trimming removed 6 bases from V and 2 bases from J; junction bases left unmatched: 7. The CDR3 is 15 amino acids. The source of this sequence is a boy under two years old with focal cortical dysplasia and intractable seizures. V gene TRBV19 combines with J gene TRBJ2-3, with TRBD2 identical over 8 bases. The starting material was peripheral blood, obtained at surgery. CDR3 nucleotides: TGTGCCAGTAGCCCGGGGGGGATTCCCACAGATACGCAGTATTTT. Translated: CASSPGGIPTDTQYF.